The rows below give T cell receptor beta chains drawn from one sample of a study of shared clonotypes between healthy human individuals. Here immunoSEQ multiplex PCR was the method, and the copy in TCRdb shows in-frame clones only, minus some. The data show around 1,000,000 clones, 60% to 80% seen once. The sample comprised memory CD4+ T cells from PBMCs. Every receptor here comes from a man aged 18 to 30 in good health. Some clones in this sample may be carry-over from other donors' samples. CDR3s include the opening cysteine and the closing phenylalanine or tryptophan. The order of the fields is J gene, D gene, CDR3 length, clone size, V gene, CDR3 protein, CDR3 DNA. A D gene is named only where the DNA matches it firmly. Clone size is given for some rows only: seen once, a few or many times, or a class if the clone is expanded.

TRBJ2-7,.,10,.,TRBV20-1,CSAKWGEQYF,TGCAGTGCCAAGTGGGGGGAGCAGTACTTC
TRBJ1-2,TRBD1,15,.,TRBV28,CASRGGGESNYGYTF,TGTGCCAGCAGGGGAGGGGGCGAGTCTAACTATGGCTACACCTTC
TRBJ2-3,TRBD2,17,.,TRBV5-1,CASSLSQTSGYTDTQYF,TGCGCCAGCAGCTTATCGCAGACTAGCGGATACACAGATACGCAGTATTTT
TRBJ2-5,.,15,.,TRBV5-8,CASSLAMYTLGTQYF,TGTGCCAGCAGCTTGGCCATGTACACTTTAGGGACCCAGTACTTC
TRBJ1-2,.,14,.,TRBV28,CASSLMRAAHGYTF,TGTGCCAGCAGTTTAATGAGGGCGGCCCATGGCTACACCTTC
TRBJ2-5,TRBD1,15,.,TRBV5-1,CASSPTGTGLETQYF,TGCGCCAGCAGCCCGACCGGGACAGGACTCGAGACCCAGTACTTC
TRBJ2-7,TRBD2,18,.,TRBV5-4,CASSLGAPTSGASYEQYF,TGTGCCAGCAGCTTGGGGGCCCCTACTAGCGGGGCATCCTACGAGCAGTACTTC
TRBJ1-1,.,14,many,TRBV10-2,CASSVNYVNTEAFF,TGCGCCAGCAGTGTCAACTACGTGAACACTGAAGCTTTCTTT
TRBJ1-3,.,16,.,TRBV6-5,CASSYRRGGGGNTIYF,TGTGCCAGCAGTTATCGGCGCGGCGGGGGAGGAAACACCATATATTTT
TRBJ2-3,.,16,.,TRBV7-8,CASSVSRDFQSDTQYF,TGTGCCAGCAGCGTAAGCCGGGACTTCCAATCTGATACGCAGTATTTT
TRBJ2-2,.,17,.,TRBV25-1,CASSGTPGSYYTGELFF,TGTGCCAGCAGTGGAACTCCAGGGAGCTATTACACCGGGGAGCTGTTTTTT
TRBJ1-1,.,15,few,TRBV6-1,CASSNEQGGYTEAFF,TGTGCCAGCAGTAATGAACAGGGTGGATACACTGAAGCTTTCTTT
TRBJ2-7,TRBD1,12,.,TRBV12-5,CASGRDSYEQYF,TGTGCTAGTGGACGGGACAGCTACGAGCAGTACTTC
TRBJ2-7,.,14,.,TRBV27,CASSFDPYSYEQYF,TGTGCCAGCAGTTTTGACCCCTACTCCTACGAGCAGTACTTC
TRBJ2-1,TRBD2,14,.,TRBV29-1,CSVEDRTAGGRQFF,TGCAGCGTTGAAGATCGTACAGCGGGAGGGAGACAGTTCTTC